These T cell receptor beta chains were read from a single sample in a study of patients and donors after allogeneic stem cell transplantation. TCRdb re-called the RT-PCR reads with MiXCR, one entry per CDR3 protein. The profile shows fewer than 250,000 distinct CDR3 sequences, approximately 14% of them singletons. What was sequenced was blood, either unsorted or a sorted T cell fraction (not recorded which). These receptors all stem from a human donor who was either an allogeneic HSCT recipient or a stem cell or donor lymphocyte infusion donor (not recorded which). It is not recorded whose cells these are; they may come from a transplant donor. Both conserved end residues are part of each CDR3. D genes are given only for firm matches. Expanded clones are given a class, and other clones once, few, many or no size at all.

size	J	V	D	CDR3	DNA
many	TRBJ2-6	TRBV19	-	CASSPPGLSGANVLTF	TGTGCCAGTAGTCCCCCGGGCCTCTCTGGGGCCAACGTCCTGACTTTC
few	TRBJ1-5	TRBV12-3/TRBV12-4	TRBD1	CASSLVQGGTHFGGQPQHF	TGTGCCAGCAGTTTAGTGCAGGGGGGTACTCATTTCGGGGGTCAGCCCCAGCATTTT
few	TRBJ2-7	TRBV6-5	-	CASSGGDRQYF	TGTGCCAGCAGTGGGGGGGACAGACAGTACTTC
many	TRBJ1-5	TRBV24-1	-	CATTGDDGSNQPQHF	TGTGCCACCACCGGGGACGACGGCTCCAATCAGCCCCAGCATTTT
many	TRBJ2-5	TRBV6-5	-	CASSKKETQYF	TGTGCCAGCAGTAAGAAAGAGACCCAGTACTTC
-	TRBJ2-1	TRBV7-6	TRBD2	CASSLAGSGGARNEQFF	TGTGCCAGCAGCTTAGCTGGTAGCGGGGGGGCCAGGAATGAGCAGTTCTTC
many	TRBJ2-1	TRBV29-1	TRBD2	CSVEEISGSSGEQFF	TGCAGCGTTGAAGAAATTAGCGGGAGTTCTGGTGAGCAGTTCTTC
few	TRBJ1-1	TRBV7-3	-	CASSTSGNTEAFF	TGTGCCAGCAGCACCAGCGGGAACACTGAAGCTTTCTTT
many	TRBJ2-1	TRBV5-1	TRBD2	CASRGLLAGARNEQFF	TGCGCCAGCAGGGGTCTACTAGCGGGGGCCCGGAATGAGCAGTTCTTC
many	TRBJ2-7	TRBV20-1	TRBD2	CSARKASGNPEQYF	TGCAGTGCGAGGAAGGCTAGCGGGAATCCCGAGCAGTACTTC
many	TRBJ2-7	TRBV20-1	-	CSARGDFSSYEQYF	TGCAGTGCTAGGGGGGACTTCAGCTCCTACGAGCAGTACTTC
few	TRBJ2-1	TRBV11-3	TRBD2	CASSPGGDEQFF	TGTGCCAGCAGCCCCGGGGGGGATGAGCAGTTCTTC
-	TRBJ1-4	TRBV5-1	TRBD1	CASSFTSTGYNEKLFF	TGCGCCAGCAGCTTTACGTCGACAGGGTATAATGAAAAACTGTTTTTT
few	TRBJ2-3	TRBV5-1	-	CASSPAPGPRDTQYF	TGCGCCAGCAGCCCGGCTCCGGGGCCACGGGATACGCAGTATTTT
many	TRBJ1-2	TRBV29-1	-	CSVARQGIFGGYTF	TGCAGCGTTGCTAGGCAGGGGATTTTTGGGGGCTACACCTTC
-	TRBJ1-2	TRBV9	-	CASSVGRSRYGYTF	TGTGCCAGCAGCGTAGGGCGCAGCCGCTATGGCTACACCTTC
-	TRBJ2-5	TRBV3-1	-	CASSQGMVSETQYF	TGTGCCAGCAGCCAAGGGATGGTGTCCGAGACCCAGTACTTC
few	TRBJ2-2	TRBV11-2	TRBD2	CASSLSAGGPVTGELFF	TGTGCCAGCAGCTTATCTGCGGGGGGGCCGGTCACCGGGGAGCTGTTTTTT
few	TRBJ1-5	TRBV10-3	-	CAISDSGSNQPQHF	TGTGCCATCAGTGATTCAGGGAGCAATCAGCCCCAGCATTTT
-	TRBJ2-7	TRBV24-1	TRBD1	CATSDGDRIREQYF	TGTGCCACCAGTGATGGGGACAGGATTCGCGAGCAGTACTTC
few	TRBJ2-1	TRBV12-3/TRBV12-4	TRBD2	CASSFTSGYNEQFF	TGTGCCAGCAGTTTCACTAGCGGATACAATGAGCAGTTCTTC
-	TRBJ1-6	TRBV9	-	CASSVIGGNSPLHF	TGTGCCAGCAGCGTAATTGGGGGTAATTCACCCCTCCACTTT
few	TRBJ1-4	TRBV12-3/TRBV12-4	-	CASSLGGRLEEKLFF	TGTGCCAGCAGTTTAGGGGGCCGCCTCGAGGAAAAACTGTTTTTT
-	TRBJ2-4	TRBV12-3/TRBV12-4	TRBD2	CASSSGGVKNIQYF	TGTGCCAGCAGCAGCGGGGGGGTCAAAAACATTCAGTACTTC
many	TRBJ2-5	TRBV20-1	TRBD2	CSAISGREQETQYF	TGCAGTGCTATTAGCGGGAGAGAACAAGAGACCCAGTACTTC
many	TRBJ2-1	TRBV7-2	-	CASSLSPTGNEQFF	TGTGCCAGCAGCTTAAGTCCCACGGGAAATGAGCAGTTCTTC